These T cell receptor beta chains were read from a single sample in a study of shared T cell receptors in the human thymus. The data were produced by immunoSEQ multiplex PCR, yet TCRdb's version contains in-frame clones alone and is incomplete. This table holds approximately 760,000 clones, approximately 85% found once. These same data were also listed under a study on human thymus T cells.

Sequenced material: thymocytes. Source of these receptors: a girl in the first two years of life with a congenital heart defect. The CDR3 runs from the conserved cysteine through the conserved F or W. A D gene is named only where the DNA matches it firmly. Expanded clones are given a class, and other clones once, few, many or no size at all.

J: TRBJ1-6
V: TRBV5-4
size: -
length: 19
D: -
DNA: TGTGCCAGCAGCTTGGCCGACGCGTCGTTCGCCCGCGGAAATTCACCCCTCCACTTT
CDR3: CASSLADASFARGNSPLHF

J: TRBJ2-7
V: TRBV2
size: -
length: 18
D: -
DNA: TGTGCCAGCAGTGAAGTGGGGGCTCAGACGCATCTTTACTACGAGCAGTACTTC
CDR3: CASSEVGAQTHLYYEQYF

J: TRBJ2-7
V: TRBV6-1
size: -
length: 17
D: TRBD1
DNA: TGTGCCAGCAGTGAAGAAGAGGCTAGACAGGGGATTTACGAGCAGTACTTC
CDR3: CASSEEEARQGIYEQYF

J: TRBJ2-1
V: TRBV4-1
size: -
length: 20
D: TRBD2
DNA: TGCGCCAGCAGCCAAGAAGCCAGGCCGGGACTAGCGGGGGTTTGGGATGAGCAGTTCTTC
CDR3: CASSQEARPGLAGVWDEQFF

J: TRBJ2-3
V: TRBV28
size: -
length: 14
D: -
DNA: TGTGCCAGCCGAGAACGTGGTAGCACAGATACGCAGTATTTT
CDR3: CASRERGSTDTQYF

J: TRBJ1-4
V: TRBV14
size: -
length: 15
D: -
DNA: TGTGCCAGCAGCCAAAGGTTCGGGGTTAATGAAAAACTGTTTTTT
CDR3: CASSQRFGVNEKLFF

J: TRBJ2-1
V: TRBV27
size: once
length: 16
D: TRBD2
DNA: TGTGCCAGCAGTTTATTGCAGCGGGGGGGATACAATGAGCAGTTCTTC
CDR3: CASSLLQRGGYNEQFF

J: TRBJ1-4
V: TRBV28
size: -
length: 14
D: -
DNA: TGTGCCAGCAGTTACAGAACAGGAAGGGAAAAACTGTTTTTT
CDR3: CASSYRTGREKLFF

J: TRBJ2-1
V: TRBV7-3
size: -
length: 15
D: TRBD2
DNA: TGTGCCAGCAGCCGACTAGCGGGGGGCTACAATGAGCAGTTCTTC
CDR3: CASSRLAGGYNEQFF

J: TRBJ1-1
V: TRBV5-1
size: -
length: 13
D: -
DNA: TGCGCCAGCAGCTTGGGGACTGTAACTGAAGCTTTCTTT
CDR3: CASSLGTVTEAFF

J: TRBJ2-2
V: TRBV7-2
size: -
length: 16
D: TRBD1
DNA: TGTGCCAGCAGCTTAAACAGGACAGGGGGAGCCGGGGAGCTGTTTTTT
CDR3: CASSLNRTGGAGELFF

J: TRBJ1-2
V: TRBV6-1
size: -
length: 14
D: TRBD1
DNA: TGTGCCAGCATAGAACAGGGGGACATCTATGGCTACACCTTC
CDR3: CASIEQGDIYGYTF

J: TRBJ2-7
V: TRBV13
size: -
length: 16
D: TRBD2
DNA: TGTGCCAGCACCTTCTACGGGGGGGCCGTAAGTGGCGAGCAGTACTTC
CDR3: CASTFYGGAVSGEQYF

J: TRBJ2-2
V: TRBV11-2
size: few
length: 18
D: TRBD1
DNA: TGTGCCAGCAGCTTTAAAAGGGGACGGGACAGGGACACCGGGGAGCTGTTTTTT
CDR3: CASSFKRGRDRDTGELFF

J: TRBJ2-2
V: TRBV7-2
size: -
length: 17
D: TRBD1
DNA: TGTGCCAGCAGCCTAAGGGGGACAGGGGCGCACACCGGGGAGCTGTTTTTT
CDR3: CASSLRGTGAHTGELFF

J: TRBJ1-1
V: TRBV28
size: -
length: 17
D: -
DNA: TGTGCCAGCAGTCCCATACCGCCCTTTGCTCGGGACACTGAAGCTTTCTTT
CDR3: CASSPIPPFARDTEAFF

J: TRBJ2-7
V: TRBV5-8
size: -
length: 14
D: TRBD1
DNA: TGTGCCAGCAGCTTGGGGGACAGGCGCGCCCATTATTACTTC
CDR3: CASSLGDRRAHYYF